This TCR beta chain was identified during a study of EBV T-cell therapy then PD-1 blockade in nasopharyngeal carcinoma. Germline V gives CDR1 SGHRS, CDR2 YFSETQ. This CDR3 is 11 amino acids long. Trimming cost V 2 bases and J 2 bases, with 2 bases left between them. On this clone itself: Its matching antigen is unknown.

Generated by immunoSEQ multiplex PCR, the TCRdb table keeps only in-frame clones and is missing some. The profile shows tens of thousands of clones, about 80% of them singletons. Treatment reported: AdE1-LMPpoly-expanded autologous EBV-specific T-cell therapy followed by anti-PD-1 nivolumab. Sequences were derived from CD8+ T cells from blood, sampled around day 58 from a patient whose treatment included autologous EBV-specific T cells and nivolumab. The clonotype comes from a man aged 40-49 years with nasopharyngeal carcinoma. The V call is TRBV5-1, the J call TRBJ2-7; D not certain. CDR3 DNA sequence: TGCGCCAGCAGCTTAACCTACGAGCAGTACTTC. It is translated as CASSLTYEQYF.